The subject of this entry is one T cell receptor beta chain. The data belong to a study of Ad26.COV2.S vaccination and SARS-CoV-2 variants. Across the whole study: The authors gave Ad26.COV2.S intramuscularly, either once or twice 56 days apart.

Treatment here: around 19 received Ad26.COV2.S at low or high dose, single or two shots; five or six received placebo; per-sample allocation not given. It was on day 63 after the first vaccine or placebo injection that samples were taken. Expression of Wuhan-strain SARS-CoV-2 spike came from the Ad26 vector that formed the vaccine. This table comes from immunoSEQ multiplex PCR, and its TCRdb copy is limited to in-frame clones, with some not included. The table has 350,000 to 500,000 clones, about 92% seen once. Germline loops: CDR1 KGHSH, CDR2 LQKENI. The V gene end was trimmed by 0 bases and the J gene end by 4 bases; junction bases not matched to a gene: 7. The CDR3 consists of 16 residues.

The receptor was derived from a person between 18 and 59 years old who received the Ad26.COV2.S COVID-19 vaccine or a placebo. The rearrangement uses TRBV18 and TRBJ2-7; 9 bases fit TRBD1. The sample in question was peripheral blood, obtained in a trial of Ad26.COV2.S vaccine versus placebo. This chain's CDR3 is CASSPPGDRVRYEQYF. The CDR3 coding sequence is TGTGCCAGCTCACCACCGGGGGACAGGGTTAGGTACGAGCAGTACTTC.